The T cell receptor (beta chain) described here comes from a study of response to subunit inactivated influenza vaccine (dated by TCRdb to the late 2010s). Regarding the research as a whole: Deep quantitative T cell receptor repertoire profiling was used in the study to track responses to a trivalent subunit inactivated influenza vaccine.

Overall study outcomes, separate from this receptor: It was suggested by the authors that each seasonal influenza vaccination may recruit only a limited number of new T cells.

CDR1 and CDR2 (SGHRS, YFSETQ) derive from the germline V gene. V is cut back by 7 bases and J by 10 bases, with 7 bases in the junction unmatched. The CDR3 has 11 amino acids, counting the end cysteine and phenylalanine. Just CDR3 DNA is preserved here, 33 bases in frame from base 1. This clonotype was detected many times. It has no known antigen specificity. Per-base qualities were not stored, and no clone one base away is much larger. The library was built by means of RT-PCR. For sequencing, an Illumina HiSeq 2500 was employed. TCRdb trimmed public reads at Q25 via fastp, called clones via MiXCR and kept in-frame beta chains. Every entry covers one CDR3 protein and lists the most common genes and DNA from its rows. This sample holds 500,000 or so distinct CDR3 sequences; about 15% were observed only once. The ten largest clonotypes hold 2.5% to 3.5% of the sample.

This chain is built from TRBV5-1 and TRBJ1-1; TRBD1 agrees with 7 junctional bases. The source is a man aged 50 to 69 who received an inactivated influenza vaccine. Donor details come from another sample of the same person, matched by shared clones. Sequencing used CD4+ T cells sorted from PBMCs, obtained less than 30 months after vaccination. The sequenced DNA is TGCGCCAGCTCAGGTTACAGGGGAGCTTTCTTT. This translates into CASSGYRGAFF.